These 17 T cell receptor beta chains originate from one sample sequenced in a study of circulating CD8 cells and anti-PD-1 response in melanoma. Sorting of live CD3+CD8+TCRalphabeta+ cells by PD-1 and/or TIGIT gave four subsets. TCR libraries were prepared from roughly 15 ng of total RNA with the QIAseq Immune Repertoire TCR panel. From the reads, TCRdb called clonotypes with MiXCR, one entry per CDR3 protein. The profile covers 420 or so distinct CDR3 sequences, with approximately 5.5% appearing a single time and 15% to 20% taken by the ten largest. This sample comprised CD8+ T cells from PBMCs, obtained at baseline or after one month of anti-PD-1 therapy (not recorded which). The receptors here all came from a human donor with melanoma.

Sample share makes this clonotype large. The chain links TRBV28 to TRBJ2-3, with 16 bases that match TRBD2. The CDR3 spans 17 residues. Unmatched junction bases numbered 8, after V lost 6 bases and J lost 5 bases. Per the germline V gene, CDR1 is MDHEN and CDR2 is SYDVKM. CDR3 DNA: TGTGCCAGCAGCACGGGACTAGCGGGGGGGCTAAGAGATACGCAGTATTTT. It codes for CASSTGLAGGLRDTQYF. The entire variable domain, with the rest obtained from reference TRBV28 and TRBJ2-3, is as follows: DVKVTQSSRYLVKRTGEKVFLECVQDMDHENMFWYRQDPGLGLRLIYFSYDVKMKEKGDIPEGYSVSREKKERFSLILESASTNQTSMYLCASSTGLAGGLRDTQYFGPGTRLTVL.

By share, this clonotype ranks as large. This chain joins TRBV19 and TRBJ2-2, with D tentatively TRBD1 or TRBD2 (5 bases each). CDR1 and CDR2 (germline): LNHDA, SQIVND (reference sequence). The CDR3 sequence is 12 residues long. Trimming took 11 bases from V and 0 from J, leaving 7 bases between them. The CDR3 region is CAGTANTGELFF. CDR3 in DNA: TGTGCCGGGACCGCGAACACCGGGGAGCTGTTTTTT.

This clonotype qualifies as large. The V and J genes are TRBV5-6 and TRBJ2-7; 9 bases map to TRBD2. Germline assignment: CDR1 SGHDT and CDR2 YYEEEE. CDR3 length: 14 amino acids. Unmatched junction bases numbered 7, after V lost 2 bases and J lost 7 bases. The CDR3 region is CASSFWVTSGEQYF. The CDR3 region has the DNA TGTGCCAGCAGCTTTTGGGTGACTAGCGGAGAGCAGTACTTC.

By proportion, this clonotype is large. The chain combines TRBV19 with TRBJ1-4, with D uncertain. The germline CDR1 and CDR2 sequences are LNHDA and SQIVND (reference sequence). V dropped 5 bases and J dropped 5 bases, with 6 bases sitting between them. The CDR3 spans 12 residues. For the CDR3, the DNA is TGTGCCAGTAGTGCCGGCAATGAAAAACTGTTTTTT. Translation gives CASSAGNEKLFF.

In its sample, this clonotype ranks as medium-sized. The chain recombines TRBV6-5 with TRBJ2-7; D not resolved. Trimming shortened V by 7 bases and J by 4 bases, and 11 bases separated the two germline ends. This CDR3 is built from 12 residues. Germline-derived CDR1 and CDR2 are MNHEY and SVGAGI. This CDR3 reads CASNSDNYEQYF. For the CDR3, the DNA is TGTGCCAGCAACTCCGACAATTACGAGCAGTACTTC.

This clonotype is deemed large. The chain uses TRBV29-1 and TRBJ2-7; D not resolved. This CDR3 is built from 12 residues. Germline CDR1 is SQVTM and CDR2 is ANQGSEA. The V and J ends lost 0 bases and 2 bases respectively, with 5 bases between them. The chain's CDR3 is CSVEDSTYEQYF. The DNA of the CDR3 is TGCAGCGTTGAAGATTCGACCTACGAGCAGTACTTC.

This clonotype counts as large. V and J are TRBV25-1 and TRBJ2-1; TRBD1 might be the D (5 bases). V lost 5 bases and J lost 7, with 9 bases in between. The CDR3 length is 12 residues. Germline CDR1 MGHDK, CDR2 SYGVNS. Here the CDR3 reads CASSYSGNEQFF. The CDR3 coding sequence is TGTGCCAGCAGTTACTCAGGGAATGAGCAGTTCTTC.

This clonotype is large (0.1 to 1%) in the sample. The chain combines TRBV2 with TRBJ1-1; D possibly corresponds to TRBD1 (5 bases). CDR3 size: 11 residues. Trimming shortened V by 8 bases and J by 1 base, and 5 bases separated the two germline ends. Per germline, CDR1 SNHLY and CDR2 FYNNEI. CDR3 DNA: TGTGCCAGCGGGGCGAACACTGAAGCTTTCTTT. The encoded protein is CASGANTEAFF.

By share, this clonotype counts as large. This chain connects TRBV2 to TRBJ2-1; D may match TRBD1 or TRBD2 (5 bases each). Trimming shortened V by 3 bases and J by 11 bases, and 11 bases separated the two germline ends. Germline V CDR1 and CDR2: SNHLY, FYNNEI. The CDR3 has 12 residues. CDR3 protein: CASSEGVQQQFF. The CDR3 coding sequence is TGTGCCAGCAGTGAGGGGGTCCAACAGCAGTTCTTC.

By share, this clonotype counts as medium-sized. The chain is built from TRBV27 and TRBJ2-5; 7 bases are a match to TRBD2. V shed 5 bases, J shed 6 bases, and the junction held 12 bases outside the gene matches. This CDR3 region has 15 residues. Germline CDR1 reads MNHEY; CDR2 reads SMNVEV (reference sequence). The CDR3 reads CASSPSAGAMKTQYF. CDR3 sequence (DNA): TGTGCCAGCAGTCCAAGCGCGGGAGCGATGAAGACCCAGTACTTC.

This clonotype has a handful of counts. The chain carries TRBV19 and TRBJ2-3; D gene ambiguous. The germline V and J ends were trimmed by 6 bases and 1 base, with 2 bases remaining between them. The CDR3 length is 11 residues. Germline assignment: CDR1 LNHDA and CDR2 SQIVND (reference sequence). The CDR3 reads CASRGTDTQYF. CDR3 coding DNA: TGTGCCAGTAGAGGCACAGATACGCAGTATTTT.

In its sample, this clonotype is large. The chain carries TRBV19 and TRBJ2-2, with D perhaps matching TRBD2 (5 bases). Germline CDR1 reads LNHDA; CDR2 reads SQIVND (reference sequence). This CDR3 spans 15 amino acids. V shed 3 bases and J shed 1 base, with 9 bases lying between them. This chain's CDR3 is CASSIGAVNTGELFF. The CDR3 region has the DNA TGTGCCAGTAGTATCGGAGCGGTGAACACCGGGGAGCTGTTTTTT.

This clonotype qualifies as large. The rearrangement joins TRBV19 to TRBJ1-5; D is unclear. The CDR3 is 13 residues long. CDR1 LNHDA and CDR2 SQIVND come from the germline V gene (reference sequence). Trimming pared 5 bases from V and 4 bases from J, leaving 9 bases between. CDR3 in DNA: TGTGCCAGTAGTTGGAGGGCGAATCAGCCCCAGCATTTT. This gives the protein CASSWRANQPQHF.

This clonotype is large. The rearrangement joins TRBV29-1 to TRBJ2-1, with no clear D. The germline gives CDR1 SQVTM, CDR2 ANQGSEA. The CDR3 sequence is 10 residues long. The ends were cut back, 7 bases at V and 6 bases at J, with 7 bases in the middle. CDR3 in amino acids: CSAEINEQFF. The CDR3 DNA is TGCAGCGCTGAGATCAATGAGCAGTTCTTC.

By proportion, this clonotype is large. This chain connects TRBV29-1 to TRBJ1-1, with D possibly TRBD1 on 6 matching bases. V shed 0 bases and J shed 4 bases, with 9 bases lying between them. This CDR3 region has 13 residues. CDR1 and CDR2 from the germline V gene are SQVTM and ANQGSEA. CDR3 sequence: CSVEDHRATEAFF. In DNA, the CDR3 is TGCAGCGTTGAAGATCACAGGGCCACTGAAGCTTTCTTT.

By sample fraction, this clonotype is large (0.1 to 1%). This chain joins TRBV19 and TRBJ2-5, with a tentative D call TRBD2 (5 bases). The germline V and J ends were trimmed by 3 bases and 7 bases, with 6 bases remaining between them. The CDR3 has 11 residues. CDR1 is LNHDA, CDR2 SQIVND, per germline (reference sequence). This CDR3 reads CASSIRGTQYF. CDR3 sequence (DNA): TGTGCCAGTAGTATTCGGGGGACCCAGTACTTC.

This clonotype counts as medium-sized. The J gene is TRBJ2-2, the V gene TRBV20-1; D might be TRBD1 or TRBD2, each matching 5 bases. CDR1 is DFQATT, CDR2 SNEGSKA, per germline (reference sequence). The CDR3 spans 14 residues. V lost 6 bases and J lost 5, with 16 bases in between. The CDR3 sequence is CSARAGAETGELFF. The CDR3 DNA sequence: TGCAGTGCCCGGGCCGGGGCAGAAACCGGGGAGCTGTTTTTT.